This TCR beta chain was obtained from a study of blood T cells in healthy people across ages. Study-level points and caveats: Expanded clonotype shifts may have been confounded, as the donors had an unknown CMV status. Naive CD4+ cell counts and diversity both ran higher in long-lived than in aged donors.

V gave up 8 bases and J gave up 5 bases; unmatched junction bases: 5. In germline, CDR1 is MNHNY, CDR2 SVGAGI (reference sequence). The CDR3 covers 13 residues. As to this clonotype: Its antigen is as yet unknown.

Together with a sample-barcoded 5' primer, a J-beta primer mix was included in a second PCR lasting about 6 to 11 cycles. CDR3-containing paired-end reads numbered at least 2.5 million in each sample. TCRdb recomputed calls from the 5' RACE reads with MiXCR, one row per CDR3 protein. This table holds 1.5 million to 2 million distinct CDR3 sequences, around half found once. This clonotype was sampled from a woman aged 40 to 49 in good health. This chain uses TRBV6-6 with TRBJ1-5; TRBD1 matches at 8 bases. Sequenced material: blood. CDR3 sequence (DNA): TGTGCCAGCGGACAGGGTTCCGATCAGCCCCAGCATTTT. Amino acids: CASGQGSDQPQHF.